The rows below give T cell receptor beta chains drawn from one sample of a study of T-cell reconstitution after alpha-beta-depleted transplantation in children. One entry per CDR3 protein results from TCRdb running MiXCR on the PCR reads. The table has around 360,000 distinct CDR3 sequences, 10% seen once. The material was PBMCs from the stem cell graft donor, obtained from the stem cell graft. The receptors shown here come from a human donor who donated a stem cell graft to a child with acute lymphoblastic leukemia. The conserved cysteine and the conserved F or W are not part of the CDR3 here. A D gene is named only where the DNA matches it firmly. For some rows the clone size is stated as once, few or many, or as a class when expanded; others skip it.

clone_size: NA; v_call: TRBV7-2; d_call: NA; cdr3_length: 11; j_call: TRBJ1-6; cdr3_aa: ASSPDGPSPLH
clone_size: NA; v_call: TRBV28; d_call: NA; cdr3_length: 13; j_call: TRBJ2-7; cdr3_aa: ASSSTALGIYEQY
clone_size: NA; v_call: TRBV28; d_call: NA; cdr3_length: 11; j_call: TRBJ2-7; cdr3_aa: ASSVELAYEQY
clone_size: NA; v_call: TRBV5-4; d_call: NA; cdr3_length: 12; j_call: TRBJ2-7; cdr3_aa: ASSSDRGRHEQY
clone_size: NA; v_call: TRBV4-3; d_call: TRBD1; cdr3_length: 12; j_call: TRBJ2-3; cdr3_aa: ASSQRTGPDTQY
clone_size: many; v_call: TRBV28; d_call: TRBD2; cdr3_length: 12; j_call: TRBJ2-7; cdr3_aa: ASSSFGRINEQY
clone_size: NA; v_call: TRBV24-1; d_call: NA; cdr3_length: 10; j_call: TRBJ2-3; cdr3_aa: ATSDWSDTQY
clone_size: few; v_call: TRBV4-3; d_call: NA; cdr3_length: 13; j_call: TRBJ2-2; cdr3_aa: ASSQDRGRPGELF
clone_size: NA; v_call: TRBV7-2; d_call: TRBD1; cdr3_length: 16; j_call: TRBJ1-6; cdr3_aa: ASSFGTGGAGLGSPLH
clone_size: few; v_call: TRBV6-1; d_call: TRBD1; cdr3_length: 14; j_call: TRBJ2-7; cdr3_aa: ASKRTGTGTIYEQY
clone_size: NA; v_call: TRBV27; d_call: NA; cdr3_length: 12; j_call: TRBJ2-7; cdr3_aa: ASSLSGESYEQY
clone_size: few; v_call: TRBV5-5; d_call: NA; cdr3_length: 13; j_call: TRBJ1-1; cdr3_aa: ASSPIGGWKGEAF
clone_size: NA; v_call: TRBV20-1; d_call: NA; cdr3_length: 12; j_call: TRBJ1-1; cdr3_aa: SARGWGGVTEAF
clone_size: many; v_call: TRBV7-2; d_call: NA; cdr3_length: 14; j_call: TRBJ2-1; cdr3_aa: ASSLNGQLSYNEQF
clone_size: few; v_call: TRBV29-1; d_call: NA; cdr3_length: 11; j_call: TRBJ2-7; cdr3_aa: SVEIAATYEQY
clone_size: few; v_call: TRBV27; d_call: NA; cdr3_length: 10; j_call: TRBJ1-1; cdr3_aa: ASNSGSTEAF
clone_size: NA; v_call: TRBV27; d_call: NA; cdr3_length: 11; j_call: TRBJ2-1; cdr3_aa: ASSLSPGNEQF
clone_size: NA; v_call: TRBV20-1; d_call: TRBD1; cdr3_length: 12; j_call: TRBJ2-7; cdr3_aa: SASRTGGGNEQY
clone_size: many; v_call: TRBV13; d_call: NA; cdr3_length: 11; j_call: TRBJ2-7; cdr3_aa: ASSPGTLYEQY
clone_size: many; v_call: TRBV18; d_call: NA; cdr3_length: 12; j_call: TRBJ1-1; cdr3_aa: ASSPLPLNTEAF
clone_size: NA; v_call: TRBV12-3/TRBV12-4; d_call: TRBD1; cdr3_length: 14; j_call: TRBJ2-1; cdr3_aa: ASSLGFQGDYNEQF
clone_size: NA; v_call: TRBV19; d_call: NA; cdr3_length: 12; j_call: TRBJ2-7; cdr3_aa: ASSISYRTYEQY
clone_size: few; v_call: TRBV18; d_call: TRBD1; cdr3_length: 14; j_call: TRBJ2-5; cdr3_aa: ASSPATGGYQETQY
clone_size: few; v_call: TRBV28; d_call: TRBD1; cdr3_length: 12; j_call: TRBJ1-1; cdr3_aa: ASSYQGGDTEAF
clone_size: NA; v_call: TRBV29-1; d_call: TRBD1; cdr3_length: 11; j_call: TRBJ1-2; cdr3_aa: STRDRENYGYT
clone_size: NA; v_call: TRBV9; d_call: NA; cdr3_length: 12; j_call: TRBJ1-1; cdr3_aa: AGSVMSVNTEAF
clone_size: NA; v_call: TRBV6-1; d_call: NA; cdr3_length: 9; j_call: TRBJ1-1; cdr3_aa: ASSTRAEAF
clone_size: few; v_call: TRBV12-3/TRBV12-4; d_call: NA; cdr3_length: 15; j_call: TRBJ2-7; cdr3_aa: ASSSRNRVENWSEQY
clone_size: many; v_call: TRBV24-1; d_call: TRBD2; cdr3_length: 14; j_call: TRBJ2-1; cdr3_aa: ATSQGLAETYNEQF
clone_size: NA; v_call: TRBV10-3; d_call: NA; cdr3_length: 10; j_call: TRBJ1-2; cdr3_aa: AIREGSYGYT
clone_size: few; v_call: TRBV27; d_call: NA; cdr3_length: 11; j_call: TRBJ2-7; cdr3_aa: ASSWAGHYEQY
clone_size: many; v_call: TRBV4-3; d_call: TRBD2; cdr3_length: 14; j_call: TRBJ2-7; cdr3_aa: ASSQELAGESYEQY
clone_size: few; v_call: TRBV7-6; d_call: NA; cdr3_length: 11; j_call: TRBJ2-5; cdr3_aa: ASSLTGAETQY
clone_size: NA; v_call: TRBV6-1; d_call: TRBD1; cdr3_length: 15; j_call: TRBJ1-4; cdr3_aa: ASSRGTGGVEVEKLF
clone_size: NA; v_call: TRBV5-1; d_call: TRBD2; cdr3_length: 15; j_call: TRBJ2-1; cdr3_aa: ASSLALTSGSGDEQF
clone_size: few; v_call: TRBV5-8; d_call: NA; cdr3_length: 11; j_call: TRBJ2-1; cdr3_aa: ASTWQVYNEQF
clone_size: NA; v_call: TRBV18; d_call: NA; cdr3_length: 12; j_call: TRBJ2-5; cdr3_aa: ASSLGTVEGTQY
clone_size: many; v_call: TRBV28; d_call: TRBD2; cdr3_length: 14; j_call: TRBJ2-3; cdr3_aa: ASRPALAASTDTQY
clone_size: NA; v_call: TRBV7-6; d_call: TRBD2; cdr3_length: 14; j_call: TRBJ2-2; cdr3_aa: ASSSSSGANTGELF
clone_size: NA; v_call: TRBV20-1; d_call: TRBD2; cdr3_length: 17; j_call: TRBJ2-3; cdr3_aa: SAQPGLAGDRRRTDTQY
clone_size: NA; v_call: TRBV18; d_call: NA; cdr3_length: 11; j_call: TRBJ1-1; cdr3_aa: ASLPAQNTEAF
clone_size: few; v_call: TRBV7-2; d_call: TRBD1; cdr3_length: 14; j_call: TRBJ2-3; cdr3_aa: ASSISGTGGPDTQY
clone_size: many; v_call: TRBV7-9; d_call: NA; cdr3_length: 13; j_call: TRBJ1-4; cdr3_aa: ASSSYREINEKLF
clone_size: few; v_call: TRBV20-1; d_call: TRBD2; cdr3_length: 13; j_call: TRBJ2-7; cdr3_aa: SANLAGGPSYEQY
clone_size: NA; v_call: TRBV7-2; d_call: TRBD2; cdr3_length: 14; j_call: TRBJ2-7; cdr3_aa: ASSLDGLAGKGEQY
clone_size: NA; v_call: TRBV11-1; d_call: TRBD2; cdr3_length: 14; j_call: TRBJ2-7; cdr3_aa: ASSLMTGTSFDEQY
clone_size: few; v_call: TRBV20-1; d_call: NA; cdr3_length: 11; j_call: TRBJ2-7; cdr3_aa: SARDKNPYEQY
clone_size: NA; v_call: TRBV6-2/TRBV6-3; d_call: TRBD2; cdr3_length: 16; j_call: TRBJ2-5; cdr3_aa: ASSLRSTVTSRGETQY
clone_size: few; v_call: TRBV20-1; d_call: TRBD2; cdr3_length: 13; j_call: TRBJ2-3; cdr3_aa: SARGERDYTDTQY
clone_size: NA; v_call: TRBV29-1; d_call: NA; cdr3_length: 13; j_call: TRBJ1-2; cdr3_aa: SVFALQAGVYGYT